This TCR beta chain was sequenced in a study of blood T cells in healthy people across ages. Study-wide results and caveats: Naive CD4+ cells and diversity were both higher in long-lived donors than in aged donors. Total diversity from one million sequenced T cells was likely underestimated. Unsorted PBMCs blocked a conclusive comparison of naive and antigen-experienced cells.

The use of a sample-barcoded 5' primer and a J-beta primer mix characterized a second PCR of roughly 7 to 11 cycles. Each CDR3 protein gets one entry after TCRdb re-called the 5' RACE reads with MiXCR. The sample includes about a million distinct CDR3 sequences, just over 50% of them seen just once. Each donor's blood draw was roughly 10 milliliters of peripheral blood. In this sample, this clonotype turned up once. Its antigen is not identified. Germline CDR1 ENHRY, CDR2 SYGVKD. Unmatched junction bases numbered 8, after V lost 6 bases and J lost 4 bases. This CDR3 has 14 amino acids. The sequenced sample was blood. This TCR came from a woman aged 55-70 years in good health. The gene calls are TRBV10-3 and TRBJ1-1, with 7 bases matching TRBD1. This CDR3 is CAIRLTGLSTEAFF. The CDR3, as DNA: TGTGCCATCAGATTGACAGGGCTGAGCACTGAAGCTTTCTTT.